These T cell receptor beta chains were read from a single sample in a study of cytomegalovirus exposure and HLA in healthy donors. Clones were sequenced by immunoSEQ multiplex PCR, and TCRdb holds only the in-frame ones, with some missing. Among some 240,000 clones listed, roughly 80% were seen once. The source material was PBMCs. All receptors derive from a young woman in good health and CMV-seronegative. CDR3s include the opening cysteine and the closing phenylalanine or tryptophan. The D gene is left open where the match is weak. A row's size may be missing; if present it is once, few, many or a size class.

V gene	J gene	D gene	clone size	CDR3 DNA	CDR3 protein
TRBV28	TRBJ1-4	-	-	TGTGCCAGCAGTTTCGCAAAGCCTAATGAAAAACTGTTTTTT	CASSFAKPNEKLFF
TRBV28	TRBJ2-7	-	-	TGTGCCAGCAGTTTACCCGGACAACTCTACGAGCAGTACTTC	CASSLPGQLYEQYF
TRBV21-1	TRBJ2-7	-	-	TGTGCCAGCAGCAATGCTGGGGACAAGGTCTCCTACGAGCAGTACTTC	CASSNAGDKVSYEQYF
TRBV30	TRBJ1-2	-	-	TGTGCCTGGTCCCTTTTGGGGAGCGGATATGGCTACACCTTC	CAWSLLGSGYGYTF
TRBV11-2	TRBJ2-7	TRBD1	-	TGTGCCAGCAGCTCCCGGGACAGGGGCGTCGAGCAGTACTTC	CASSSRDRGVEQYF
TRBV6-5	TRBJ2-7	TRBD2	-	TGTGCCAGCAGTCGACTAGCGGGGGGGACCTACGAGCAGTACTTC	CASSRLAGGTYEQYF
TRBV4-1	TRBJ1-2	-	-	TGCGCCAGCAGCCAAGGGGCGCTCGGTGGCTACACCTTC	CASSQGALGGYTF
TRBV27	TRBJ1-3	-	-	TGTGCCAGCAAGGCAGGGTTCTTCTCTGGAAACACCATATATTTT	CASKAGFFSGNTIYF
TRBV9	TRBJ1-1	-	many	TGTGCCAGCAGCGTGGGGGAGAACAGTGAAGCTTTCTTT	CASSVGENSEAFF
TRBV2	TRBJ1-1	-	-	TGTGCCAGCCCGGGACTGGGGGACACTGAAGCTTTCTTT	CASPGLGDTEAFF
TRBV5-1	TRBJ2-5	-	-	TGCGCCAGCAGCTTATGGGGGGCGGGTGAGACCCAGTACTTC	CASSLWGAGETQYF
TRBV5-1	TRBJ1-1	-	-	TGCGCCAGCAGCTTCGCAGGGGCCATGAACACTGAAGCTTTCTTT	CASSFAGAMNTEAFF
TRBV11-1	TRBJ1-1	-	-	TGTGCCAGCAGCCCAGACAGAGTTGAAGCTTTCTTT	CASSPDRVEAFF
TRBV27	TRBJ2-7	-	-	TGTGCCAGCAGTTTATCGTGGGGGGAATCCTACGAGCAGTACTTC	CASSLSWGESYEQYF
TRBV5-1	TRBJ1-2	-	once	TGCGCCAGCAGCTTGGGTTTCATTGGGAACTATGGCTACACCTTC	CASSLGFIGNYGYTF
TRBV6-6	TRBJ1-6	-	once	TGTGCCAGCCGAGACCAGCTCACCCAAAATTCACCCCTCCACTTT	CASRDQLTQNSPLHF
TRBV27	TRBJ2-1	TRBD2	-	TGTGCCAGCAGTTCTACTAGCGTCCACAATGAGCAGTTCTTC	CASSSTSVHNEQFF
TRBV5-1	TRBJ2-3	TRBD1	-	TGCGCCAGCCGACGCAGACCCACAGGGGCAAGCACAGATACGCAGTATTTT	CASRRRPTGASTDTQYF
TRBV5-6	TRBJ1-2	TRBD1	-	TGTGCCACCTCAGGTGACAGGGGGATTAGCTACACCTTC	CATSGDRGISYTF
TRBV6-6	TRBJ2-1	TRBD2	-	TGTGCCAGCAGTTACTCGATACTAGCGGTCTACAATGAGCAGTTCTTC	CASSYSILAVYNEQFF
TRBV7-9	TRBJ1-1	-	once	TGTGCCAGCATCCCCCCCGAAGGAGAAAACACTGAAGCTTTCTTT	CASIPPEGENTEAFF
TRBV29-1	TRBJ1-1	-	-	TGCAGCGTTGGGGGGGTGACGAACACTGAAGCTTTCTTT	CSVGGVTNTEAFF
TRBV5-1	TRBJ1-4	-	-	TGCGCCAGCAGCTTGGAGATGCCTTATGAAAAACTGTTTTTT	CASSLEMPYEKLFF
TRBV2	TRBJ2-1	-	-	TGTGCCAGCAGTGGCCAAGGAAGCGGTCAGGGCTTCTTC	CASSGQGSGQGFF
TRBV6-4	TRBJ1-5	-	-	TGTGCCAGCAGTGAAGGGCCTGGTGCTCAGCCCCAGCATTTT	CASSEGPGAQPQHF